The rows below give T cell receptor beta chains drawn from one sample of a study of blood T cell repertoires in COVID-19. The protocol was immunoSEQ multiplex PCR, while the TCRdb copy is restricted to in-frame clones and leaves out a portion. The repertoire includes fewer than 110,000 clones, about 90% of them detected once, and roughly 4.6% sits in the top ten. The source material was peripheral blood. These receptors all stem from a man in his forties with active or convalescent COVID-19. Each CDR3 is given with its conserved first and last residue. The D gene is left open where the match is weak. Rows may omit the clone size; those that give it use once, few, many or a size class.

DNA | CDR3 | J | D | size | V
TGTGCCAGCAGGAGAACTAGCGGGAGTAGTGGGGAGCAGTTCTTC | CASRRTSGSSGEQFF | TRBJ2-1 | TRBD2 | . | TRBV2
TGTGCCAGCAGGTCAATGGAGGCGACGAAAATGAACTATGGCTACACCTTC | CASRSMEATKMNYGYTF | TRBJ1-2 | . | . | TRBV7-2
TGTGCCAGCAGCTGGGCCCAGGCAGGCACAGATACGCAGTATTTT | CASSWAQAGTDTQYF | TRBJ2-3 | . | . | TRBV7-2
TGTGCCAGCAGCCCCGGGACTAGCGGGAACGCGAACACCGGGGAGCTGTTTTTT | CASSPGTSGNANTGELFF | TRBJ2-2 | TRBD2 | . | TRBV11-3
TGTGCCAGCAGTTACCGGGACAGCCTCTACGAGCAGTACTTC | CASSYRDSLYEQYF | TRBJ2-7 | TRBD1 | . | TRBV6-5
TGTGCCAGCAGCTTAGTTGCGGGAGATCAGCCCCAGCATTTT | CASSLVAGDQPQHF | TRBJ1-5 | . | . | TRBV7-2
TGTGCCAGCAGTCCGGGAGAATCGCAGTATTTT | CASSPGESQYF | TRBJ2-3 | . | . | TRBV7-2
TGTGCCAGCAGCTTGGTCTCAGGGGGCCACGGCCTTTCCTACAATGAGCAGTTCTTC | CASSLVSGGHGLSYNEQFF | TRBJ2-1 | TRBD1 | . | TRBV5-5
TGTGCCAGCAGTTATGGGGGACAAGGTGAGGCCCAGCATTTT | CASSYGGQGEAQHF | TRBJ1-5 | . | . | TRBV6-5
TGTGCCAGCAGTTTATCGTCCGGACTAGCGGGAGTATGGGCAGTGCAGTTCTTC | CASSLSSGLAGVWAVQFF | TRBJ2-1 | TRBD2 | . | TRBV27
TGTGCCAGCAGTCCCACCGGGACAGGGGGGTATACGCAGTATTTT | CASSPTGTGGYTQYF | TRBJ2-3 | TRBD1 | . | TRBV27
TGTGCCAGCAGCCAAATGAAGCGGGAGGGCCCCTACGAGCAGTACTTC | CASSQMKREGPYEQYF | TRBJ2-7 | TRBD2 | . | TRBV7-8
TGTGCCAGCCAGATAGCGGGAGCCTACGAGCAGTACTTC | CASQIAGAYEQYF | TRBJ2-7 | TRBD2 | . | TRBV11-2
TGTGCCAGCAGCTTAGGGGAGGGCCCCTACAATGAGCAGTTCTTC | CASSLGEGPYNEQFF | TRBJ2-1 | TRBD2 | few | TRBV7-8
TGTGCCACCTCAGGGGTTAATCAGCCCCAGCATTTT | CATSGVNQPQHF | TRBJ1-5 | . | . | TRBV15